This T cell receptor (beta chain) was sequenced in a study of CD8 T cells in Susac syndrome. Whole-study results and caveats: The study conceded that its TCR sequencing and HLA analysis involved relatively few individuals.

Roughly 0.45 to 1 ug RNA was reverse transcribed with random hexamers. The immunoSEQ assay covered 54 Vbeta and 13 Jbeta segments for CDR3. MiXCR, applied by TCRdb to the immunoSEQ multiplex PCR reads, yields one record per CDR3 protein. The sample records some 300,000 distinct CDR3 sequences, approximately 90% being singletons. This CDR3 spans 16 amino acids. V was shortened by 4 bases and J by 2 bases, with 17 bases between the two germline ends. Germline values: CDR1 SGDLS, CDR2 YYNGEE. As for this clonotype: Its antigen is undetermined.

The chain recombines TRBV9 with TRBJ2-3; D unclear. The clonotype was recovered from a human donor with multiple sclerosis. The sample taken for sequencing was CD8+ T cells from PBMCs. CDR3 protein: CASSPNLKINTDTQYF. The CDR3 DNA reads TGTGCCAGCAGCCCCAACTTAAAGATTAACACAGATACGCAGTATTTT. Variable domain in full (rest from reference TRBV9 and TRBJ2-3): DSGVTQTPKHLITATGQRVTLRCSPRSGDLSVYWYQQSLDQGLQFLIQYYNGEERAKGNILERFSAQQFPDLHSELNLSSLELGDSALYFCASSPNLKINTDTQYFGPGTRLTVL.